These 29 T cell receptor beta chains originate from one sample sequenced in a study of regulatory T cells in long-lasting Graves disease. Described time point: newly diagnosed GD, antithyroid drugs for less than 3 months. PBMCs provided the RNA from which the TCR library was made. The authors built TCR beta libraries using iRepertoire HTBI primers and Arm-PCR of CDR3 regions. TCRdb called the multiplex PCR reads again in MiXCR, with one record for every CDR3 protein. The sample consists of a few hundred thousand distinct CDR3 sequences, roughly 12% of them appearing once. Another study also made use of these data, one on T cells in Graves' hyperthyroidism and ophthalmopathy.

This specimen consisted of peripheral blood mononuclear cells (PBMCs), obtained at new diagnosis, from a patient treated with antithyroid drugs. The source is a woman aged 18-35 years with Graves disease.

This clonotype appeared many times. The chain has TRBV20-1 and TRBJ2-2; TRBD2 matches at 10 bases. Germline trimming cut 6 bases from V and 3 bases from J; bases unmatched to any gene: 7. The CDR3 sequence is 15 residues long. Germline CDR1 and CDR2: DFQATT and SNEGSKA (reference sequence). The CDR3 bases are TGCAGTGCACCTACTAGCGGGGCAGACACCGGGGAGCTGTTTTTT. Translation: CSAPTSGADTGELFF.

The chain combines TRBV10-3 with TRBJ2-1; 9 nucleotides align to TRBD2. This CDR3 is built from 16 residues. Germline V lookup: CDR1 ENHRY, CDR2 SYGVKD. Trimming at V came to 0 bases and at J to 6 bases, leaving 6 bases not matched to a gene. CDR3 loop: CAISESGGGAFNEQFF. DNA for the CDR3: TGTGCCATCAGTGAGTCAGGCGGGGGGGCGTTCAATGAGCAGTTCTTC.

Ten or more counts support this clonotype. CDR3 amino acids: CATSSGDYLYNEQFF. The DNA of the CDR3 is TGTGCCACCAGCAGCGGGGACTACCTCTACAATGAGCAGTTCTTC. This sequence joins TRBV15 and TRBJ2-1; 7 positions match TRBD2. The germline V gene encodes CDR1 LNHNV and CDR2 YYDKDF (reference sequence). This CDR3 is 15 amino acids long. Unmatched junction bases numbered 5, after V lost 3 bases and J lost 3 bases.

This clonotype has just a few counts. One end of the junction varies from germline; a read error may be responsible. The J gene is TRBJ1-1, the V gene TRBV27; D is unclear. Germline assignment: CDR1 MNHEY and CDR2 SMNVEV (reference sequence). CDR3 length equals 13 residues. CDR3 region: CASSLGVNTEACF. In DNA form, the CDR3 reads TGTGCCAGCAGTTTGGGAGTGAACACTGAAGCTTGCTTT.

The table lists this clonotype with many counts. The V gene is TRBV4-1, the J gene TRBJ2-2; 7 positions match TRBD1. This CDR3 has 15 residues. With 4 bases clipped from V and 5 bases from J, the junction kept 7 bases outside the gene matches. Germline CDR1 MGHRA, CDR2 YSYEKL. CDR3: CASSPRQGSTGELFF. Written as DNA, the CDR3 is TGCGCCAGCAGCCCCCGACAGGGTTCAACCGGGGAGCTGTTTTTT.

Many counts were recorded for this clonotype. This chain links TRBV2 with TRBJ2-5, with 15 bases aligning to TRBD2. V lost 5 bases and J lost 2; bases outside the gene matches: 9. The CDR3 spans 18 residues. CDR1 is SNHLY, CDR2 FYNNEI, per germline. CDR3: CASSLGLAGGPGQETQYF. The CDR3, as DNA: TGTGCCAGCAGTCTAGGACTAGCGGGAGGGCCTGGTCAAGAGACCCAGTACTTC.

This clonotype came up a few times. The rearrangement joins TRBV29-1 to TRBJ2-1; TRBD2 agrees at 11 bases. The V and J ends lost 7 bases and 1 base, in that order; junction bases with no gene match: 15. In germline, CDR1 is SQVTM, CDR2 ANQGSEA. The CDR3 has 18 residues. The CDR3 sequence: CSAQKGLAGGWSYNEQFF. Written as DNA, the CDR3 is TGCAGCGCCCAAAAAGGGCTAGCGGGAGGTTGGTCCTACAATGAGCAGTTCTTC.

This clonotype showed up many times. V and J are TRBV12-3 or TRBV12-4 and TRBJ1-5; 7 bases map to TRBD1. The CDR3 runs 13 residues. With 8 bases clipped from V and 6 bases from J, the junction kept 7 bases outside the gene matches. For the CDR3, the DNA is TGTGCCAGCCAACGGCAGGGGGGTCAGCCCCAGCATTTT. This sequence encodes CASQRQGGQPQHF.

This clonotype has a count of ten or more. The chain joins TRBV28 to TRBJ2-2; TRBD2 aligns across 13 bases. Germline values: CDR1 MDHEN, CDR2 SYDVKM. The CDR3 spans 15 residues. The trim removed 10 bases at V and 4 bases at J, leaving 6 bases unmatched. CDR3 sequence: CATIGLAGVTGELFF. The CDR3 region has the DNA TGTGCCACCATCGGACTAGCGGGAGTCACCGGGGAGCTGTTTTTT.

This clonotype occurred a few times. This sequence joins TRBV29-1 and TRBJ1-2, with 7 bases that match TRBD1. This CDR3 comprises 14 residues. Trimming at V came to 1 base and at J to 3 bases, leaving 5 bases not matched to a gene. Germline V gives CDR1 SQVTM, CDR2 ANQGSEA. CDR3 bases: TGCAGCGTTGAAGGAGGCAGGGGGGACTATGGCTACACCTTC. Translation: CSVEGGRGDYGYTF. Variable domain in full (rest from reference TRBV29-1 and TRBJ1-2): SAVISQKPSRDICQRGTSLTIQCQVDSQVTMMFWYRQQPGQSLTLIATANQGSEATYESGFVIDKFPISRPNLTFSTLTVSNMSPEDSSIYLCSVEGGRGDYGYTFGSGTRLTVV.

This sequence joins TRBV2 and TRBJ1-1; 9 nucleotides agree with TRBD1. Looked up from germline, CDR1 is SNHLY and CDR2 is FYNNEI. The CDR3 runs to 13 residues. Trimming took 10 bases from V and 6 from J; bases not matched to a gene: 9. This chain's CDR3 is CATLGTGSAEAFF. For the CDR3, the DNA is TGTGCCACCTTAGGGACAGGGAGCGCTGAAGCTTTCTTT.

There are many counts of this clonotype. V is TRBV2 and J is TRBJ2-1; 7 bases are shared with TRBD2. CDR1 is SNHLY and CDR2 is FYNNEI in the germline V gene. V was clipped by 8 bases and J by 3 bases; unmatched bases: 7. This CDR3 is 14 amino acids long. The CDR3 nucleotides read TGTGCCAGCGCGGAAGCGGGAAGCTACAATGAGCAGTTCTTC. Its protein is CASAEAGSYNEQFF.

This clonotype was detected many times. The rearrangement links TRBV29-1 to TRBJ1-1; TRBD1 is a possible D gene (5 bases). CDR3 length: 13 amino acids. The germline V gene encodes CDR1 SQVTM and CDR2 ANQGSEA. Trimming removed 2 bases at V and 1 base at J, with 8 bases between. CDR3 in amino acids: CSVERTPNTEAFF. The DNA for the CDR3 is TGCAGCGTTGAAAGGACACCGAACACTGAAGCTTTCTTT.

This clonotype has ten or more counts. The V gene is TRBV2, the J gene TRBJ2-4; D could derive from TRBD1 or TRBD2 (5 bases each). Germline CDR1 reads SNHLY; CDR2 reads FYNNEI. CDR3 length equals 15 residues. The V gene lost 5 bases and the J gene lost 7 bases, with 18 bases spanning the gap. The CDR3 coding sequence is TGTGCCAGCAGTCGCCCGGAGCCCGGGGCCAACATTCAGTACTTC. Amino acids: CASSRPEPGANIQYF.

This clonotype was detected ten times or more. The chain joins TRBV28 to TRBJ2-3; 8 bases are shared with TRBD2. The germline CDR1 and CDR2 sequences are MDHEN and SYDVKM. The CDR3 length is 17 residues. The trim removed 7 bases at V and 3 bases at J, leaving 15 bases unmatched. The CDR3, as DNA: TGTGCCAGCACCTCGCTGGGGAGCGGGAGATCGACAGATACGCAGTATTTT. This sequence encodes CASTSLGSGRSTDTQYF.

This clonotype was picked up many times. The chain has TRBV4-1 and TRBJ2-2; perhaps TRBD2 as D (6 bases). The germline V and J ends were trimmed by 1 base and 7 bases, with 10 bases remaining between them. Germline V gene data show CDR1 as MGHRA and CDR2 as YSYEKL. This CDR3 is built from 14 residues. The CDR3 sequence is CASSQVGGVGELFF. The CDR3 region has the DNA TGCGCCAGCAGCCAAGTGGGAGGCGTCGGGGAGCTGTTTTTT.

This clonotype was found many times. The chain joins TRBV7-2 to TRBJ1-1; D possibly corresponds to TRBD1 (6 bases). The length of the CDR3 is 16 residues. Trimming removed 4 bases at V and 2 bases at J, with 17 bases between. CDR1 and CDR2 from the germline V gene are SGHTA and FQGNSA. The CDR3 DNA follows: TGTGCCAGCAGCTGGCGACGGGACAATGTAAACACTGAAGCTTTCTTT. The encoded protein is CASSWRRDNVNTEAFF. The whole variable domain, remainder taken from reference TRBV7-2 and TRBJ1-1, is GAGVSQSPSNKVTEKGKDVELRCDPISGHTALYWYRQSLGQGLEFLIYFQGNSAPDKSGLPSDRFSAERTGGSVSTLTIQRTQQEDSAVYLCASSWRRDNVNTEAFFGQGTRLTVV.

On this clonotype: This sequence may be a read error, since a much larger clone differs from it by one base. CDR3 loop: CASSRQPNLTDTQYF. CDR3 DNA sequence: TGTGCTAGCAGCCGCCAACCAAATCTCACAGATACGCAGTATTTT. The chain couples TRBV7-7 to TRBJ2-3, with D hard to call. This CDR3 contains 15 residues. The germline V gene has CDR1 SSHAT and CDR2 FNYEAQ (reference sequence). Drawing the rest from reference TRBV7-7 and TRBJ2-3, the complete variable domain is GAGVSQSPRYKVTKRGQDVTLRCDPISSHATLYWYQQALGQGPEFLTYFNYEAQPDKSGLPSDRFSAERPEGSISTLTIQRTEQRDSAMYRCASSRQPNLTDTQYFGPGTRLTVL.

This clonotype has ten or more counts. The rearrangement links TRBV29-1 to TRBJ2-2; 8 positions agree with TRBD1. The CDR3 loop spans 13 amino acids. The V and J ends lost 8 bases and 3 bases, in that order; junction bases with no gene match: 5. Germline CDR1 and CDR2: SQVTM and ANQGSEA. In DNA, the CDR3 is TGCAGCTCCAGGGACAGGTACACCGGGGAGCTGTTTTTT. It encodes CSSRDRYTGELFF.

This clonotype was found many times. The rearrangement links TRBV12-3 or TRBV12-4 to TRBJ1-1; no clear D gene. V shed 10 bases and J shed 1 base, with 13 bases lying between them. This CDR3 is built from 13 residues. CDR3 nucleotides: TGTGCCATTAAGGGCACTTGGAACACTGAAGCTTTCTTT. It encodes CAIKGTWNTEAFF.

This clonotype has ten or more counts. This chain joins TRBV25-1 and TRBJ2-7; TRBD1 matches at 7 bases. The CDR3 runs to 17 residues. Germline CDR1 is MGHDK and CDR2 is SYGVNS. J gave up 2 bases and V 2 bases, and 12 bases lay outside the gene matches. The CDR3 DNA is TGTGCCAGCAGTGAACCCCCGGACAGGCCATCTACCTACGAGCAGTACGTC. Translated, it gives CASSEPPDRPSTYEQYV.

This clonotype was recorded many times. The rearrangement uses TRBV29-1 and TRBJ2-7, with TRBD1 matching over 8 bases. The CDR3 has 15 amino acids. Germline V gene sequence: CDR1 SQVTM, CDR2 ANQGSEA. V dropped 7 bases and J dropped 0; count of bases not matched to a gene: 11. This CDR3 reads CSAKLRDRSSYEQYF. As DNA, the CDR3 is TGCAGCGCCAAACTCCGGGACAGGAGCTCCTACGAGCAGTACTTC.

This clonotype was observed a few times. The chain has TRBV3-1 and TRBJ1-1; D ambiguous. Germline assignment: CDR1 LGHDT and CDR2 YNNKEL (reference sequence). Trimming removed 3 bases from V and 1 base from J, with 6 bases in between. CDR3 length equals 13 residues. This CDR3 reads CASSHKGNTEAFF. CDR3 nucleotide sequence: TGTGCCAGCAGCCACAAGGGGAACACTGAAGCTTTCTTT.

This clonotype was seen repeatedly, ten times or more. The J gene is TRBJ2-5, the V gene TRBV12-3 or TRBV12-4; 12 nucleotides align to TRBD2. This CDR3 region has 16 residues. The J segment lost 2 bases and the V segment lost 5 bases, leaving 6 bases of the junction unmatched. The CDR3 sequence is CASSRTSGVRQETQYF. The CDR3 nucleotides read TGTGCCAGCAGTCGGACTAGCGGGGTCCGGCAAGAGACCCAGTACTTC.

This clonotype came up many times. J is TRBJ2-5 and V is TRBV7-3; 9 nucleotides agree with TRBD1. CDR1 and CDR2 (germline): SGHTA, FQGTGA. The CDR3 runs 14 residues. The ends lost 4 bases at V and 4 bases at J; junction bases unmatched: 4. CDR3 sequence: CASSSGTGRETQYF. Written as DNA, the CDR3 is TGTGCCAGCAGCTCCGGGACAGGGAGAGAGACCCAGTACTTC.

This clonotype was counted at least ten times. This sequence joins TRBV7-9 and TRBJ2-3; TRBD2 aligns across 12 bases. Germline trimming cut 5 bases from V and 0 bases from J; bases unmatched to any gene: 6. The CDR3 extends over 17 amino acids. Germline CDR1 SEHNR, CDR2 FQNEAQ (reference sequence). CDR3 sequence (DNA): TGTGCCAGCAGCCGACCCGGGACTAGCGGGAGCACAGATACGCAGTATTTT. It translates to CASSRPGTSGSTDTQYF. The full variable domain, in which reference TRBV7-9 and TRBJ2-3 provide the parts outside the CDR3, is DTGVSQNPRHKITKRGQNVTFRCDPISEHNRLYWYRQTLGQGPEFLTYFQNEAQLEKSRLLSDRFSAERPKGSFSTLEIQRTEQGDSAMYLCASSRPGTSGSTDTQYFGPGTRLTVL.

This clonotype was counted between two and nine times. The chain combines TRBV5-1 with TRBJ2-1, with D possibly being TRBD1 (8 bases). Germline-derived CDR1 and CDR2 are SGHRS and YFSETQ. V gave up 3 bases and J gave up 4 bases, with 14 bases separating them. This CDR3 region has 15 residues. The CDR3 protein is CASSSQQGGYNEQFF. The CDR3 bases are TGCGCCAGCAGCTCTCAACAGGGGGGGTACAATGAGCAGTTCTTC.

This clonotype was detected many times. The rearrangement joins TRBV11-2 to TRBJ2-1; D perhaps matches TRBD2 (5 bases). Trimming removed 5 bases from V and 4 bases from J, with 12 bases in between. CDR1 is SGHAT, CDR2 FQNNGV, per germline. This CDR3 contains 14 residues. This chain's CDR3 is CASSRITSYNEQFF. For the CDR3, the DNA is TGTGCCAGCAGCCGCATAACTAGTTACAATGAGCAGTTCTTC.

This clonotype was picked up many times. CDR3 DNA sequence: TGTGCCAGCAGGGAGGGGTCGGGGAAACAAGAGACCCAGTACTTC. Residues: CASREGSGKQETQYF. This sequence joins TRBV2 and TRBJ2-5; D is possibly TRBD2 (6 bases). There are 15 residues in the CDR3. In germline, CDR1 is SNHLY, CDR2 FYNNEI. Between the trimmed V and J ends, which lost 6 bases and 2 bases, there was a span of 16 bases.